This T cell receptor (beta chain) was identified in a study of T cell responses to AZD1222 COVID-19 vaccine. Study results and limitations: Clonal diversity was possibly underestimated; the donors were predominantly white British and more often female. Samples come after the peak T cell response, not at day 14.

Looked up from germline, CDR1 is MNHEY and CDR2 is SVGAGI. The length of the CDR3 is 10 residues. V was pared by 8 bases and J by 7 bases, with 8 bases between. Pooling was applied to second doses at about 4 or about 12 weeks. Remarks on this clone: As yet, its antigen is unknown.

Method: immunoSEQ multiplex PCR; TCRdb's copy keeps in-frame clones and lacks some. The sample lists 50,000 to 65,000 clones; roughly 90% were seen once. The origin of this receptor is an adult who received the AZD1222 COVID-19 vaccine. Sequencing was performed on peripheral blood, taken 28 days after the second AZD1222 dose. The genes are TRBV6-5 and TRBJ1-1; D uncertain. The CDR3 DNA is TGTGCCAGCGGTATTAGTGAAGCTTTCTTT. Its translation is CASGISEAFF.